This T cell receptor (beta chain) was retrieved from a study of blood T cell repertoires in COVID-19 (dated by TCRdb to 2018 to 2021). Study-wide context: Samples from collaborators originated in the United States, Italy and Spain and spanned both the acute and convalescent phases of COVID-19. The repertoires were released in a freely available public database intended as a resource for research on the immune response to SARS-CoV-2. HLA class I and class II types, where available, came from metadata supplied by the sample provider rather than from assay-based typing. The sample metadata nearly always contained a de-identified subject ID, COVID-19 status, age in years and sex. Samples were obtained from the ongoing ImmuneRACE study (first 160 participants) and from over a thousand subjects provided by 6 global collaborators. Deeply sampled blood TCRbeta repertoires from subjects exposed to, actively infected with, or recovered from COVID-19 were included in the dataset. The prospective study material was composed of cDNA or gDNA derived from T cells, B-cell-depleted T cells, or PBMCs. The full study reports these points: The amount of clinical and demographic metadata varied by source and participant and was provided uncurated.

V trim: 3 bases; J trim: 5 bases; unmatched bases: 7. The CDR3 numbers 15 residues from cysteine through phenylalanine. Kept here is only the CDR3 DNA, which spans 45 bases and is read in frame from base 1. CDR1 and CDR2 (GTSNPN, SVGIG) derive from the germline V gene (reference sequence). One collaborating source in Seattle enrolled patients while the patients were actively infected and followed the patients over time throughout the course of disease. Each collaborating institution followed its own protocols to collect whole blood in K2EDTA tubes. For TCRbeta analysis, collaborator samples were shipped as frozen whole blood, as isolated PBMCs, or as DNA extracted from either sample type. The immunoSEQ Assay, a bias-controlled multiplex PCR, was used to amplify TCRbeta CDR3 regions from genomic DNA. Per the original workflow: The number of nucleated cells in each sample was estimated from the amplification of reference gene primers within the assay. To quantify the absolute abundance of each unique TCRbeta CDR3 rearrangement, sequence reads were collapsed and filtered. For each sample, productive Simpson clonality was calculated by taking the square root of Simpson's diversity index across productive rearrangements. The source is immuneACCESS, and TCRdb retained only in-frame sequences with V and J called. Part of the clones is not carried over; for the studies checked, unresolved V genes explain less than half of this, and the remainder is unexplained. The V and J calls and clone size come from that table; D and trimming were worked out from the DNA. This sample comprises roughly 200,000 clones, about 85% of them detected only once. Roughly 18% of the sample is in the top ten clones.

This clone was found a few times. No cognate antigen has been identified for it. No base-level quality is on record; no much larger clone is a single base apart. The sequenced material came from peripheral blood. The receptor was isolated from a person aged 70 to 85 with COVID-19, enrolled during active disease. The chain employs TRBV30 and TRBJ2-2; 9 of the junction bases match TRBD1. This receptor carries the CDR3 CAWRAQTGGTGELFF. The nucleotide sequence reads as follows: TGTGCCTGGAGAGCTCAGACAGGGGGGACCGGGGAGCTGTTTTTT.